Detailed here is one T cell receptor beta chain. Its antigen is unidentified. This sample was taken from a study of cytomegalovirus exposure and HLA in healthy donors. Study observations and caveats: Rarity characterized most TCR sequences, yet some public TCRs appeared in many donors. Specific recognition of CMV antigens was confirmed in vitro for a few chains (all CMV-associated). Per published reports, the classifier diagnosed cytomegalovirus status with high specificity and sensitivity.

Repertoires were generated with immunoSEQ multiplex PCR, while TCRdb's copy carries only in-frame clones and drops some. The repertoire holds 55,000 to 75,000 clones, with approximately 95% as singletons. The donors were members of the validation cohort, which comprised more than 90 subjects and was separate from the first cohort of several hundred subjects. Input material: PBMCs. The receptor's source is a woman younger than 30 in good health and CMV-seronegative.

CDR3 amino acids: CASSSRLAGEYEQYF. In DNA form, the CDR3 reads TGTGCCAGCAGCTCCAGACTAGCGGGAGAATACGAGCAGTACTTC. The genes are TRBV11-2 and TRBJ2-7; the match to TRBD2 covers 12 bases. Losses at the gene ends were 4 bases for V and 4 bases for J; bases not matched to a gene: 5. This CDR3 spans 15 amino acids. Germline assignment: CDR1 SGHAT and CDR2 FQNNGV.